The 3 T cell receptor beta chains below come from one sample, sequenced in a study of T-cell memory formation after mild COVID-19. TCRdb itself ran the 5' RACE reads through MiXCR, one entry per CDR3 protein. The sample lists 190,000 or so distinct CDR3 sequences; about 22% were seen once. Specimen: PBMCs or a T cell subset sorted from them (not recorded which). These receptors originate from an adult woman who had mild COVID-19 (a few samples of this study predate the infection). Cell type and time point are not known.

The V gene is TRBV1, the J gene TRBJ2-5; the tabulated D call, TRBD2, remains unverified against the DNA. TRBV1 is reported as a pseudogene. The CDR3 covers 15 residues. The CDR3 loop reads CTSSHWEHSGETQYF. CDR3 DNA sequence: TGCACCAGCAGCCACTGGGAGCACTCTGGGGAGACCCAGTACTTC.

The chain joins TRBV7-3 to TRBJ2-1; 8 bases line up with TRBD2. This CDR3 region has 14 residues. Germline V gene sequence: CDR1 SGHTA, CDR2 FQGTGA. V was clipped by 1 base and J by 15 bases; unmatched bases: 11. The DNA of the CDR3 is TGTGCCAGCAGCTTAAATGTCACTCGGGGGGGTAGGTTCTTC. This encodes CASSLNVTRGGRFF.

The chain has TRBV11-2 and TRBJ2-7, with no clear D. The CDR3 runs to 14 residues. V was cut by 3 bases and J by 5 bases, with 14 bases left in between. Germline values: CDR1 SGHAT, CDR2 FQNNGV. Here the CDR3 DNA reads TGTGCCAGCAGCTTGGGTGGATCCGGGCACGAGCAGTACTTC. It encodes CASSLGGSGHEQYF. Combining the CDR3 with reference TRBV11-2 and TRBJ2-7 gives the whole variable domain EAGVAQSPRYKIIEKRQSVAFWCNPISGHATLYWYQQILGQGPKLLIQFQNNGVVDDSQLPKDRFSAERLKGVDSTLKIQPAKLEDSAVYLCASSLGGSGHEQYFGPGTRLTVT.